Following are 2 T cell receptor beta chains from one sample sequenced in a study of blood T cells in healthy people across ages. A second about 7 to 11 cycle PCR used barcoded and J-beta primers. TCRdb re-called the 5' RACE reads through MiXCR, storing one row per CDR3 protein. The table has approximately 760,000 distinct CDR3 sequences, roughly 25% seen once. This same sample was also taken into another study, of T cells of mothers and their children.

Sample: blood. Every receptor here comes from a boy aged 5 to 17 in good health.

With regard to this clonotype: At one end, the junction sequence differs from germline, possibly due to a read error. The chain carries TRBV9 and TRBJ1-5; TRBD1 is a possible D gene (5 bases). Germline-derived CDR1 and CDR2 are SGDLS and YYNGEE. The CDR3 totals 14 residues. In nucleotides, the CDR3 is TGTGCCAGCAGCGGAGGGGCCCTCGGGCAGCCCCAGCACTTT. It codes for CASSGGALGQPQHF. The complete variable domain, with remaining parts taken from reference TRBV9 and TRBJ1-5, reads DSGVTQTPKHLITATGQRVTLRCSPRSGDLSVYWYQQSLDQGLQFLIQYYNGEERAKGNILERFSAQQFPDLHSELNLSSLELGDSALYFCASSGGALGQPQHFGDGTRLSIL.

V and J are TRBV12-3 or TRBV12-4 and TRBJ2-1, with D possibly matching TRBD2 (7 bases). The DNA matches TRBJ2-7 better at its end, which makes the J call doubtful. The CDR3 is made up of 16 amino acids. The CDR3 here is CASSPGGGATSYEQYF. CDR3 bases: TGTGCCAGCAGCCCTGGAGGGGGGGCCACCTCCTACGAGCAGTACTTC.